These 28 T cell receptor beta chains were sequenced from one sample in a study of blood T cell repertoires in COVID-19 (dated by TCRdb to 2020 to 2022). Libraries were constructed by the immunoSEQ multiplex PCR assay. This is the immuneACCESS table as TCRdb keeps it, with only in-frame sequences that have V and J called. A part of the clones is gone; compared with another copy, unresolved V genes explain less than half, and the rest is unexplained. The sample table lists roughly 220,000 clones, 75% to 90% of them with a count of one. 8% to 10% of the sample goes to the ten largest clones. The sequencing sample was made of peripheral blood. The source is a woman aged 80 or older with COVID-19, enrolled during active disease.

CDR3 bases: TGTGCCAGCAGTTTATTAAGGGGAACTCAGCCCCAGCATTTT. Translating it yields CASSLLRGTQPQHF. This chain joins TRBV28 and TRBJ1-5; D perhaps matches TRBD1 (5 bases). The V end was cut by 1 base, the J end by 6 bases, with 10 bases between. Germline CDR1 is MDHEN and CDR2 is SYDVKM. The CDR3 totals 14 residues.

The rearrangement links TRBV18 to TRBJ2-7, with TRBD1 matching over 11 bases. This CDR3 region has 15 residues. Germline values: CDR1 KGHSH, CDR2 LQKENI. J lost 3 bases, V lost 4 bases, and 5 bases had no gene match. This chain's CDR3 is CASSRPGQGDYEQYF. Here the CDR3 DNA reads TGTGCCAGCTCACGACCGGGACAGGGGGACTACGAGCAGTACTTC.

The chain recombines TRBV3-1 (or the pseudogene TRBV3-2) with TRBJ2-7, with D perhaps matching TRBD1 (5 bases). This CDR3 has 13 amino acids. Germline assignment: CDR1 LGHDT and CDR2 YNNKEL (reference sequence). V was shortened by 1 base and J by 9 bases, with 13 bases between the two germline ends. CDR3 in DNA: TGTGCCAGCAGCCAAGTATTTCAGGGTTCGCAGTACTTC. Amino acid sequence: CASSQVFQGSQYF.

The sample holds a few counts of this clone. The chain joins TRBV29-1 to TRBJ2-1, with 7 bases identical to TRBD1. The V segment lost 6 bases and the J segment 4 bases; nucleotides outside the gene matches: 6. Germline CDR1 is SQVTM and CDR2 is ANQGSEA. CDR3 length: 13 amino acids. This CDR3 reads CSVSPRGYNEQFF. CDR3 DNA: TGCAGCGTCTCCCCCAGGGGGTACAATGAGCAGTTCTTC.

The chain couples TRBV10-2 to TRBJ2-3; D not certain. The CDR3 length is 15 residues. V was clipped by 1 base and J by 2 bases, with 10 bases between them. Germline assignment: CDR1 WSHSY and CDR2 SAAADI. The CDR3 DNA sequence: TGCGCCAGCAGTGAGTTACAGAGTACCACAGATACGCAGTATTTT. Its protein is CASSELQSTTDTQYF.

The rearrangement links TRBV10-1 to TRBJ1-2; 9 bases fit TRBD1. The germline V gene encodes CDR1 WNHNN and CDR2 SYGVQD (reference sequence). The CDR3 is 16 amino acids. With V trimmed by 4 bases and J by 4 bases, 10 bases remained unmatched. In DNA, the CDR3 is TGCGCCAGCAGTGGAGCCCTGGGACAGGGAGTCTATGGCTACACCTTC. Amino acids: CASSGALGQGVYGYTF.

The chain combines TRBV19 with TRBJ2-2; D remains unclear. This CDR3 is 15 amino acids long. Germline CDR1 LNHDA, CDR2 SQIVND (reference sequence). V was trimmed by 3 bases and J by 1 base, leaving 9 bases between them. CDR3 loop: CASSIGVLNTGELFF. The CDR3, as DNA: TGTGCCAGTAGTATTGGAGTCCTGAACACCGGGGAGCTGTTTTTT.

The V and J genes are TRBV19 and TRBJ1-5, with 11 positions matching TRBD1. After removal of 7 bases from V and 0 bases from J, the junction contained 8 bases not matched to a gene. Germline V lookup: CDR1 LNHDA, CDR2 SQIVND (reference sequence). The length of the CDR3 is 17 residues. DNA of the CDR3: TGTGCCAGTACAGGACAGGGGGCAGTTTATAGCAATCAGCCCCAGCATTTT. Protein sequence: CASTGQGAVYSNQPQHF.

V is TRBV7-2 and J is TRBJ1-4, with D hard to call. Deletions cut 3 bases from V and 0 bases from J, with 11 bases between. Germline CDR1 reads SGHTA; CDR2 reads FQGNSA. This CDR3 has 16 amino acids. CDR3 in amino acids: CASSFEATATNEKLFF. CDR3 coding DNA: TGTGCCAGCAGCTTTGAAGCCACCGCAACTAATGAAAAACTGTTTTTT.

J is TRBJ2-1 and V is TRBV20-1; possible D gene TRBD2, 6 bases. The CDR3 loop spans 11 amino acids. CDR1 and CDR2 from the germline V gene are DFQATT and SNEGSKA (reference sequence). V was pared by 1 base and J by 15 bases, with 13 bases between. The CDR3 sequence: CSARAEGLRFF. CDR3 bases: TGCAGTGCTAGAGCGGAGGGGCTCAGGTTCTTC.

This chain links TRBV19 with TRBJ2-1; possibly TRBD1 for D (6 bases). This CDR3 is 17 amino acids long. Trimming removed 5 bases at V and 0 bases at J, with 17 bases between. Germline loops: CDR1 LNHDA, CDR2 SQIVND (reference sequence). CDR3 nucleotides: TGTGCCAGTAGTCCCGGACAGAGAAGCAGCTCCTACAATGAGCAGTTCTTC. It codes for CASSPGQRSSSYNEQFF.

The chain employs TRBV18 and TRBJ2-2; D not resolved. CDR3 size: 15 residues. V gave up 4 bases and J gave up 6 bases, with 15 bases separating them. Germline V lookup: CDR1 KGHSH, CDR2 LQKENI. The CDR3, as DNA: TGTGCCAGCTCACTGTCCAACCAGGTCCCCGGGGAGCTGTTTTTT. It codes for CASSLSNQVPGELFF.

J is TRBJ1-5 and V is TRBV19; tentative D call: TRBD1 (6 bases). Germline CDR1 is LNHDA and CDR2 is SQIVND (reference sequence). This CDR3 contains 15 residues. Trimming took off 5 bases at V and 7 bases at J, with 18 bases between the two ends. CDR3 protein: CASSGTGGASQPQHF. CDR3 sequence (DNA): TGTGCCAGTAGTGGGACCGGGGGGGCAAGCCAGCCCCAGCATTTT.

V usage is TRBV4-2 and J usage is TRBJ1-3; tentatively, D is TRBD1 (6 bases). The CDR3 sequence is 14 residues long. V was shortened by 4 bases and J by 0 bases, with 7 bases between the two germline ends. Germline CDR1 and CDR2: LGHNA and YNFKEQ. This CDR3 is CASSLTGSGNTIYF. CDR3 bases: TGTGCCAGCAGCCTGACAGGCTCTGGAAACACCATATATTTT.

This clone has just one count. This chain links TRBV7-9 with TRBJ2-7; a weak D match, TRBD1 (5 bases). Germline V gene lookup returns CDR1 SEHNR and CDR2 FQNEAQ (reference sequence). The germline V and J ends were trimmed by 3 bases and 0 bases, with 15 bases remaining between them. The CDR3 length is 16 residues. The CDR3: CASSFLGRQSSYEQYF. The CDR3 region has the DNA TGTGCCAGCAGCTTTCTCGGCAGACAGAGCTCCTACGAGCAGTACTTC.

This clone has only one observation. In nucleotides, the CDR3 is TGTGCCAGTAGTATCAGGAGGGGCACTGGAAACACCATATATTTT. Residues: CASSIRRGTGNTIYF. The V gene is TRBV19, the J gene TRBJ1-3; D possibly corresponds to TRBD1 (5 bases). CDR3 length: 15 residues. The V and J ends lost 3 bases and 2 bases respectively, with 11 bases between them. From germline, CDR1 is LNHDA and CDR2 SQIVND (reference sequence).

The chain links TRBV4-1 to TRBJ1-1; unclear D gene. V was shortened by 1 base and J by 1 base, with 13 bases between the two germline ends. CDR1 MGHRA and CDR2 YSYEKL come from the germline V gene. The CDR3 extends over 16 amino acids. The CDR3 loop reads CASSQGRKGENTEAFF. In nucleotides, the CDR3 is TGCGCCAGCAGCCAAGGAAGGAAAGGAGAGAACACTGAAGCTTTCTTT.

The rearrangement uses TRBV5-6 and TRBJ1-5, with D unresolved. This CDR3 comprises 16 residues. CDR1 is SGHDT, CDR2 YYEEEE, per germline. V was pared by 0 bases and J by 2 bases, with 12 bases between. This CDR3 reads CASSLAGLWGNQPQHF. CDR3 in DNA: TGTGCCAGCAGCTTGGCAGGACTCTGGGGCAATCAGCCCCAGCATTTT.

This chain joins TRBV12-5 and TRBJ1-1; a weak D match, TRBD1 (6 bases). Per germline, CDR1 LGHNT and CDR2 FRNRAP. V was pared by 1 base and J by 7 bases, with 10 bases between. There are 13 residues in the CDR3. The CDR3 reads CASGLGTAVEAFF. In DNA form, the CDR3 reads TGTGCTAGTGGTTTGGGGACAGCCGTTGAAGCTTTCTTT.

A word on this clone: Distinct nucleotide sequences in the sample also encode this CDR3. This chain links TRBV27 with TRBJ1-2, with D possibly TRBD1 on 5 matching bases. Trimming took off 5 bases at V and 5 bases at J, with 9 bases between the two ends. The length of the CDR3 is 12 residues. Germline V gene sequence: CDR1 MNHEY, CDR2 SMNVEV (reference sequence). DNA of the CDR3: TGTGCCAGCAGTCAGGGAGGGTATGGCTACACCTTC. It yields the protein CASSQGGYGYTF.

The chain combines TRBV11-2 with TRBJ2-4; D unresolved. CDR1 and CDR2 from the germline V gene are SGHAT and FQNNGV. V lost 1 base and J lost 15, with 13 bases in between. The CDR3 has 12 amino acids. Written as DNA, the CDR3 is TGTGCCAGCAGCTTAGCGGGTCGAATGTGGTACTTC. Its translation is CASSLAGRMWYF.

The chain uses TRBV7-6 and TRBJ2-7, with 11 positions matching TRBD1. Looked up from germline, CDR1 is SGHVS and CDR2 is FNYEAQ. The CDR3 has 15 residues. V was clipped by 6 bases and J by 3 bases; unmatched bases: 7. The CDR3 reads CASSTAGTGGYEQYF. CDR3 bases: TGTGCCAGCAGTACCGCCGGGACAGGGGGCTACGAGCAGTACTTC.

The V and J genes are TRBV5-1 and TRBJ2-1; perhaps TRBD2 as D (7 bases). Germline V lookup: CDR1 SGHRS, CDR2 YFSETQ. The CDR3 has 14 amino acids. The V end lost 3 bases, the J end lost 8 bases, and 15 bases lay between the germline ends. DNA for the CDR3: TGCGCCAGCAGCTCGGCGTGGGGGGGCGATGAGCAGTTCTTC. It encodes CASSSAWGGDEQFF. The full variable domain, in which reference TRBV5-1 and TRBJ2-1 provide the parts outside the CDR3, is KAGVTQTPRYLIKTRGQQVTLSCSPISGHRSVSWYQQTPGQGLQFLFEYFSETQRNKGNFPGRFSGRQFSNSRSEMNVSTLELGDSALYLCASSSAWGGDEQFFGPGTRLTVL.

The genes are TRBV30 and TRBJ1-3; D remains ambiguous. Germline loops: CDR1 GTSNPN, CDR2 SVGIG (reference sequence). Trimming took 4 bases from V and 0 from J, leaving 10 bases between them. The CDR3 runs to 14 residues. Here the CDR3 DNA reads TGTGCCTGGAAACAGCCTAACTCTGGAAACACCATATATTTT. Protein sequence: CAWKQPNSGNTIYF. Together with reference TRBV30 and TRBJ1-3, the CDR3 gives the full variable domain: SQTIHQWPATLVQPVGSPLSLECTVEGTSNPNLYWYRQAAGRGLQLLFYSVGIGQISSEVPQNLSASRPQDRQFILSSKKLLLSDSGFYLCAWKQPNSGNTIYFGEGSWLTVV.

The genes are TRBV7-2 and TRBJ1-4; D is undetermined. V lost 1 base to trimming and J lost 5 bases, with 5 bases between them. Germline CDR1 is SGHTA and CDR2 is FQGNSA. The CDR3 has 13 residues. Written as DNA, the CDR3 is TGTGCCAGCAGCTTAGAGCGGAATGAAAAACTGTTTTTT. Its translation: CASSLERNEKLFF.

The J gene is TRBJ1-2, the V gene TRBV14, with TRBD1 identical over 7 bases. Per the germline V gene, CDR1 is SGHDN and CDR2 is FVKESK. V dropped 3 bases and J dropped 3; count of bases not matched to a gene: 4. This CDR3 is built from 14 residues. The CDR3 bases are TGTGCCAGCAGCCAGACAGGGTCGGACTATGGCTACACCTTC. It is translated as CASSQTGSDYGYTF.

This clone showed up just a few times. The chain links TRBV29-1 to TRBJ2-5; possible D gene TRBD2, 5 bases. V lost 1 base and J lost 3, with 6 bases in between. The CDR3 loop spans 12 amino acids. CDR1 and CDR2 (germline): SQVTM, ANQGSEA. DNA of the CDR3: TGCAGCGTTGAAGGAGCGGAAGAGACCCAGTACTTC. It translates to CSVEGAEETQYF.

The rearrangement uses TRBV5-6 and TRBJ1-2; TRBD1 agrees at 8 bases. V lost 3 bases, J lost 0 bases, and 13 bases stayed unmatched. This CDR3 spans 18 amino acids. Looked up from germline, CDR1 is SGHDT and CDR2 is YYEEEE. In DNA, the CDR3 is TGTGCCAGCAGCTCCGCGCTTTGGGGACAGGCAACTAACTATGGCTACACCTTC. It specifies CASSSALWGQATNYGYTF.